This T cell receptor beta chain came from a study of a mutant IDH1 vaccine in newly diagnosed glioma. Study at large: Treated patients had a mean age of 40.4 years and an approximately 62% male, around 38% female split. Prior therapy was radiotherapy, temozolomide, or both; most received both. Study-wide findings and caveats: There seemed to be no relation between pseudoprogression and changes in top peripheral T cell clonotypes. Patients showed vaccine-induced immune responses at a rate of more than 80%.

From germline, CDR1 is SGHDT and CDR2 YYEEEE. The CDR3 runs 16 residues. The V and J ends lost 1 base and 2 bases, in that order; junction bases with no gene match: 3. Time point specified: baseline, week 1 (first vaccination visit). Documented treatment: pre-vaccination baseline after standard-of-care therapy. Comment on this clone: Its cognate antigen is unknown.

Clones were read by immunoSEQ multiplex PCR, and TCRdb kept only the in-frame ones, dropping some. The repertoire consists of roughly 51,000 clones, with about nine tenths occurring once and the leading ten covering about 2.5%. The specimen was PBMCs, collected from a glioma patient treated with radiotherapy, temozolomide or both. The genes are TRBV5-6 and TRBJ2-6; TRBD1 agrees at 7 bases. This sequence originates from a man between 40 and 49 years old with glioma. DNA for the CDR3: TGTGCCAGCAGCTTGAAAGGGGGCGCTGGGGCCAACGTCCTGACTTTC. Translated: CASSLKGGAGANVLTF.